This passage covers 19 T cell receptor beta chains from one sample sequenced in a study of response to subunit inactivated influenza vaccine listed by TCRdb under 2018. The protocol used for the library was RT-PCR. Sequencer: Illumina HiSeq 2500. TCRdb redid the processing of the public reads, applying fastp at Q25 and MiXCR, and retained in-frame beta chains. For every CDR3 protein sequence, its rows merge into one entry that carries the most common genes and DNA. Here the sample has fewer than 700,000 distinct CDR3 sequences; roughly 13% occur a single time. Of the sample, less than 15% is held by the ten largest clones. Interpreted using the paper, the time point label stands for: 45 days after influenza vaccine administration. Source: PBMCs from blood, taken 40 to 50 days after vaccination. These receptors were collected from a man in his fifties or sixties who received an inactivated influenza vaccine. Donor details come from another sample of the same person, matched by shared clones.

This clonotype was recorded a few times. The chain links TRBV5-1 to TRBJ1-5, with D hard to call. Germline V gives CDR1 SGHRS, CDR2 YFSETQ. CDR3 length: 13 residues. Trimming shortened V by 4 bases and J by 4 bases, and 9 bases separated the two germline ends. CDR3: CASSPDMNQPQHF. The CDR3 coding sequence is TGCGCCAGCAGCCCCGACATGAATCAGCCCCAGCATTTT.

V usage is TRBV12-3 or TRBV12-4 and J usage is TRBJ2-1; no reliable D call. This CDR3 contains 14 residues. V was shortened by 4 bases and J by 6 bases, with 13 bases between the two germline ends. CDR3 residues: CASSSTPRSNEQFF. CDR3 DNA sequence: TGTGCCAGCAGTTCGACGCCCAGGAGCAATGAGCAGTTCTTC.

This clonotype was counted at least ten times. V usage is TRBV7-9 and J usage is TRBJ2-7, with a tentative D call TRBD2 (6 bases). Trimming removed 3 bases from V and 1 base from J, with 16 bases in between. This CDR3 region has 16 residues. Germline CDR1 reads SEHNR; CDR2 reads FQNEAQ (reference sequence). DNA for the CDR3: TGTGCCAGCAGCTTCGTGCGGGGAAGTAATTCCTACGAGCAGTACTTC. The encoded protein is CASSFVRGSNSYEQYF.

This clonotype was recorded a few times. The J gene is TRBJ1-4, the V gene TRBV5-1, with 9 bases aligning to TRBD1. Germline trimming cut 4 bases from V and 0 bases from J; bases unmatched to any gene: 4. The CDR3 runs to 16 residues. CDR1 and CDR2 from the germline V gene are SGHRS and YFSETQ. CDR3 coding DNA: TGCGCCAGCAGCCCCGGACAGGGGACAACTAATGAAAAACTGTTTTTT. It yields the protein CASSPGQGTTNEKLFF.

The sample holds a few counts of this clonotype. The V gene is TRBV29-1, the J gene TRBJ2-7; perhaps TRBD1 as D (5 bases). This CDR3 region has 14 residues. Per germline, CDR1 SQVTM and CDR2 ANQGSEA. The ends were cut back, 3 bases at V and 6 bases at J, with 18 bases in the middle. The CDR3 sequence is CSVEIAGSGSEQYF. CDR3 bases: TGCAGCGTTGAGATCGCAGGGTCAGGGTCCGAGCAGTACTTC.

Only a few counts were recorded for this clonotype. The genes are TRBV5-1 and TRBJ2-1; D may be TRBD1 (6 bases). The V end was cut by 3 bases, the J end by 6 bases, with 16 bases between. The CDR3 sequence is 15 residues long. Looked up from germline, CDR1 is SGHRS and CDR2 is YFSETQ. CDR3 in amino acids: CASSWDGQPSNEQFF. The CDR3 nucleotides are TGCGCCAGCAGCTGGGACGGACAGCCAAGCAATGAGCAGTTCTTC.

This clonotype appeared many times. This chain links TRBV10-3 with TRBJ2-3; weak D call: TRBD1 (6 bases). The germline V gene has CDR1 ENHRY and CDR2 SYGVKD. V was cut by 8 bases and J by 2 bases, with 14 bases left in between. This CDR3 comprises 14 residues. CDR3 nucleotides: TGTGCCATCGGCGCAGGGGACAACACAGATACGCAGTATTTT. This encodes CAIGAGDNTDTQYF.

This clonotype has only one observation. The J gene is TRBJ2-2, the V gene TRBV7-2; TRBD1 agrees at 8 bases. This CDR3 comprises 15 residues. The junction had 4 bases not matched to a gene; V was cut back by 2 bases and J by 5 bases. Germline V CDR1 and CDR2: SGHTA, FQGNSA. The CDR3 loop reads CASSLQGARTGELFF. The CDR3 coding sequence is TGTGCCAGCAGCTTACAGGGGGCGCGGACCGGGGAGCTGTTTTTT.

This clonotype came up many times. V gene TRBV12-3 or TRBV12-4 combines with J gene TRBJ1-5, with no clear D. Trimming shortened V by 3 bases and J by 4 bases, and 7 bases separated the two germline ends. CDR3 size: 13 residues. The CDR3 sequence: CASSFGRNQPQHF. CDR3 DNA sequence: TGTGCCAGCAGTTTCGGGCGTAATCAGCCCCAGCATTTT.

This clonotype was picked up many times. The chain carries TRBV4-3 and TRBJ1-6, with TRBD1 identical over 9 bases. The CDR3 has 14 amino acids. The germline V gene encodes CDR1 LGHNA and CDR2 YSLEER. Losses at the gene ends were 4 bases for V and 8 bases for J; bases not matched to a gene: 3. The CDR3 DNA reads TGCGCCAGCAGCCTACAGGGGGCTCATTCACCCCTCCACTTT. Encoded protein: CASSLQGAHSPLHF.

This clonotype was counted at least ten times. Here the CDR3 reads CASSYNLGVGEQFF. CDR3 DNA sequence: TGTGCCAGCAGCTACAATTTGGGGGTGGGGGAGCAGTTCTTC. The chain links TRBV12-3 or TRBV12-4 to TRBJ2-1; D is perhaps TRBD1 or TRBD2 (5 bases each). The CDR3 runs 14 residues. V dropped 6 bases and J dropped 10 bases, with 19 bases sitting between them.

This chain's CDR3 is CASSRADYGYTF. The CDR3 DNA reads TGTGCCAGCAGCCGGGCGGACTATGGCTACACCTTC. The chain combines TRBV3-1 with TRBJ1-2; no clear D gene. V lost 4 bases and J 3 bases, leaving 6 bases between the germline ends. Germline V CDR1 and CDR2: LGHDT, YNNKEL (reference sequence). CDR3 length equals 12 residues. Complete variable domain (other parts from reference TRBV3-1 and TRBJ1-2): DTAVSQTPKYLVTQMGNDKSIKCEQNLGHDTMYWYKQDSKKFLKIMFSYNNKELIINETVPNRFSPKSPDKAHLNLHINSLELGDSAVYFCASSRADYGYTFGSGTRLTVV.

The chain employs TRBV3-1 and TRBJ2-5, with 7 nucleotides matching TRBD2. In germline, CDR1 is LGHDT, CDR2 YNNKEL (reference sequence). V lost 0 bases, J lost 12 bases, and 10 bases stayed unmatched. The CDR3 totals 14 residues. Written as DNA, the CDR3 is TGTGCCAGCAGCCAAGATACGGGCGGGGGTTCCGAGTACTTC. Translation: CASSQDTGGGSEYF.

In this sample, this clonotype turned up a few times. J is TRBJ2-7 and V is TRBV11-2; 14 positions agree with TRBD2. Germline V gene sequence: CDR1 SGHAT, CDR2 FQNNGV. Germline trimming cut 1 base from V and 0 bases from J; bases unmatched to any gene: 8. This CDR3 is 19 amino acids long. The CDR3 DNA sequence: TGTGCCAGCAGCTTAGTTTCGACTAGCGGGGGGGCAAGCTCCTACGAGCAGTACTTC. As protein: CASSLVSTSGGASSYEQYF.

The rearrangement links TRBV28 to TRBJ2-1, with 7 positions matching TRBD2. The CDR3 totals 15 residues. Per the germline V gene, CDR1 is MDHEN and CDR2 is SYDVKM. The junction had 6 bases not matched to a gene; V was cut back by 7 bases and J by 0 bases. This chain's CDR3 is CASILSGLSYNEQFF. DNA of the CDR3: TGTGCCAGCATCCTTAGCGGGCTCTCCTACAATGAGCAGTTCTTC. The variable domain in full, completed from reference TRBV28 and TRBJ2-1, reads DVKVTQSSRYLVKRTGEKVFLECVQDMDHENMFWYRQDPGLGLRLIYFSYDVKMKEKGDIPEGYSVSREKKERFSLILESASTNQTSMYLCASILSGLSYNEQFFGPGTRLTVL.

This clonotype was counted ten times or more. The CDR3, as DNA: TGTGCCAGCAGTTCCGAAAGGGGAGGCGCCTACGAGCAGTACTTC. Translation: CASSSERGGAYEQYF. The gene calls are TRBV12-3 or TRBV12-4 and TRBJ2-7, with a tentative D call TRBD2 (6 bases). V was pared by 4 bases and J by 2 bases, with 15 bases between. This CDR3 is built from 15 residues.

The chain employs TRBV6-1 and TRBJ1-1, with a weak D call TRBD1 (5 bases). Germline V gene sequence: CDR1 MNHNS, CDR2 SASEGT. This CDR3 region has 16 residues. Trimming pared 7 bases from V and 1 base from J, leaving 19 bases between. The CDR3 is CASTKLPDKRNTEAFF. The DNA of the CDR3 is TGTGCCAGCACCAAATTACCGGACAAGCGGAACACTGAAGCTTTCTTT.

This clonotype appeared many times. At one end the junction does not follow the germline gene, possibly because of a read error. The chain recombines TRBV28 with TRBJ2-7, with 8 bases fitting TRBD1. The CDR3 contains 14 residues. Germline loops: CDR1 MDHEN, CDR2 SYDVKM. This CDR3 reads CASSSGQGPYEQYF. CDR3 DNA: TGCGCCAGCAGCTCAGGACAGGGTCCCTACGAGCAGTACTTC.

In nucleotides, the CDR3 is TGTGCCAGTAGTACCTGGACAGGGAACACTGAAGCTTTCTTT. Its protein is CASSTWTGNTEAFF. The chain recombines TRBV19 with TRBJ1-1; 7 bases fit TRBD1. Looked up from germline, CDR1 is LNHDA and CDR2 is SQIVND (reference sequence). With V trimmed by 4 bases and J by 1 base, 3 bases remained unmatched. This CDR3 comprises 14 residues. The whole variable domain, remainder taken from reference TRBV19 and TRBJ1-1, is DGGITQSPKYLFRKEGQNVTLSCEQNLNHDAMYWYRQDPGQGLRLIYYSQIVNDFQKGDIAEGYSVSREKKESFPLTVTSAQKNPTAFYLCASSTWTGNTEAFFGQGTRLTVV.